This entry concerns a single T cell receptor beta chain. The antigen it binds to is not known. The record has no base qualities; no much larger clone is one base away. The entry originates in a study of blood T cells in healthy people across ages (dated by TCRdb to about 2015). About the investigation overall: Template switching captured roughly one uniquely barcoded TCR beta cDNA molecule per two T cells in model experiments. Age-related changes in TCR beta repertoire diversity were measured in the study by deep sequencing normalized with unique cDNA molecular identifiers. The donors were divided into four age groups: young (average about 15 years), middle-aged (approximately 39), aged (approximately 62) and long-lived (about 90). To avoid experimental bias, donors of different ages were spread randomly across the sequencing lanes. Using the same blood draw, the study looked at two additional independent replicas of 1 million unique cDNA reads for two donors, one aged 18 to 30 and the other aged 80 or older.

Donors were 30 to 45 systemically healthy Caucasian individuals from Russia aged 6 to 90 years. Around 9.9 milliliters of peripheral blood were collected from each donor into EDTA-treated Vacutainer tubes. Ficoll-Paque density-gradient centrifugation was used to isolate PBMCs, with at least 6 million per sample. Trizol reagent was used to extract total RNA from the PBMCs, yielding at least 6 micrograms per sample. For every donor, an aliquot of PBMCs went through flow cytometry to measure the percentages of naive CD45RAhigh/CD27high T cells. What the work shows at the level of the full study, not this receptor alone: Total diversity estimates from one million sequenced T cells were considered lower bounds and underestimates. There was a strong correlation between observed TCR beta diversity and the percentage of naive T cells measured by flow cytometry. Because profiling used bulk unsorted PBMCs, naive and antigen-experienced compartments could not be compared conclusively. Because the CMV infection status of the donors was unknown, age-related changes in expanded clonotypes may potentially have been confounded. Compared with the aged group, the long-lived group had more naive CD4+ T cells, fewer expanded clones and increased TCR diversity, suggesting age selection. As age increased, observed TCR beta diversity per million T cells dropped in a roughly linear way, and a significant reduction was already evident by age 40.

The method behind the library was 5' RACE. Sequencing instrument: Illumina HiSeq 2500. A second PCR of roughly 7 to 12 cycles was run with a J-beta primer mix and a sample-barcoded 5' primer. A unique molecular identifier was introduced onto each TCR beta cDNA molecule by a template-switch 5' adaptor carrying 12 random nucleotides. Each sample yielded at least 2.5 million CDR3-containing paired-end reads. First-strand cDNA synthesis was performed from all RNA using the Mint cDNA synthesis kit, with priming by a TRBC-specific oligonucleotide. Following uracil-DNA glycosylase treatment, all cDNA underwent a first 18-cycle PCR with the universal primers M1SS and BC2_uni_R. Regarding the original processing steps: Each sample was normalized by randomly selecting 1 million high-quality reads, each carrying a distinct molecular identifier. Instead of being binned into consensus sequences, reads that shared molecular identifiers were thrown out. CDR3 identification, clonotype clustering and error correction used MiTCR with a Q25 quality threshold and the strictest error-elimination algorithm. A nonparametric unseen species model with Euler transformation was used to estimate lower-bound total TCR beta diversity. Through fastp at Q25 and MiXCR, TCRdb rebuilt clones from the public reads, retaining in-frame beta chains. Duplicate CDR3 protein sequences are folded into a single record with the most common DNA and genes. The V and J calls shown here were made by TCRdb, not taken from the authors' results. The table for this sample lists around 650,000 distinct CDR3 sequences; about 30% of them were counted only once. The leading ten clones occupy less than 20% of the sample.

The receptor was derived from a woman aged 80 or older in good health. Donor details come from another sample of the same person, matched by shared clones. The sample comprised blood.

The DNA reads TGCGCCAGCAGCCCGGGACAGGACCCCTACGAGCAGTACTTC. Translated, this is CASSPGQDPYEQYF. The V and J segments used are TRBV5-1 and TRBJ2-5; 8 bases in the junction line up with TRBD1. The tail of the sequence fits TRBJ2-7 better, so the J call may be wrong. CDR1 SGHRS and CDR2 YFSETQ were looked up in the germline V gene. CDR3 length: 14 amino acids, cysteine to phenylalanine. Kept here is only the CDR3 DNA, which spans 42 bases and is read in frame from base 1.